The clone carrying this TCR beta chain was seen a few times. The antigen is undetermined. This sample is drawn from a study of identical twins. A universal primer site was created by template switching, with the cDNA bearing unique molecular identifiers. MiXCR, applied by TCRdb to the 5' RACE reads, yields one record per CDR3 protein. Of around 480,000 distinct CDR3 sequences listed, 14% were seen once; the top ten hold approximately 1%. Every donor was a healthy Caucasian. Trimming removed 4 bases from V and 5 bases from J; junction bases left unmatched: 5. The CDR3 extends over 12 amino acids. In germline, CDR1 is SQVTM, CDR2 ANQGSEA. Study-wide findings and caveats: The analysis was cross-sectional rather than longitudinal within donors. Invariant populations such as MAIT and iNKT cells could partly muddle zero-insertion analyses.

The same data also contributed to another study, on yellow fever vaccine responses in identical twins.

Sequenced: CD4+ T cells sorted from blood. The rearrangement uses TRBV29-1 and TRBJ2-7; 7 bases line up with TRBD2. This TCR came from a young woman in good health. CDR3 region: CSVVVGTNEQYF. The CDR3 nucleotides read TGCAGCGTTGTAGTGGGGACTAACGAGCAGTACTTC.